This T cell receptor beta chain was found in a study of CD4+ T cells in melanoma. Regarding the study as a whole: A reported correlation linked neoantigen-specific CD4+ T cells to CD8+, macrophage and B cell function. Diverse differentiation states were reported for melanoma neoantigen-specific CD4+ T cells.

Assay: immunoSEQ multiplex PCR; the TCRdb copy retains only in-frame clones and omits some. The sample contains 110,000 to 150,000 clones, around 90% of which appear only once. As for this clone: Its antigen is undetermined.

This CDR3 is 15 amino acids long. V was trimmed by 0 bases and J by 7 bases, leaving 16 bases between them. Looked up from germline, CDR1 is SGDLS and CDR2 is YYNGEE. This chain uses TRBV9 with TRBJ1-2; D not certain. The receptor's source is a human donor with melanoma. DNA for the CDR3: TGTGCCAGCAGCGTAGAACAAGAGCAGATTGGTGGCTACACCTTC. Encoded protein: CASSVEQEQIGGYTF.